This T cell receptor beta chain was captured by sequencing in a study of blood T cell repertoires in COVID-19. With V trimmed by 2 bases and J by 3 bases, 2 bases remained unmatched. Germline-derived CDR1 and CDR2 are SGHRS and YFSETQ. This CDR3 has 14 residues. In the authors' methods: How many nucleated cells were present was estimated from reference gene primer amplification. Clones were read by immunoSEQ multiplex PCR, and TCRdb kept only the in-frame ones, dropping some. D and trimming come from the DNA, and the V and J calls and clone size come from that table. The repertoire holds about 470,000 clones, with around 87% as singletons. As regards this clone: The same CDR3 also results from other DNA sequences found in this sample.

The chain has TRBV5-1 and TRBJ1-2, with TRBD1 matching 9 bases. The receptor was isolated from a woman younger than 35 who had recovered from COVID-19. The sequenced sample was PBMCs or T cells enriched from blood (not recorded which). This CDR3 reads CASSFTGGDYGYTF. In nucleotides, the CDR3 is TGCGCCAGCAGCTTTACAGGGGGCGACTATGGCTACACCTTC.